A single sample is the source of the 6 T cell receptor beta chains below, sequenced in a study of spatial heterogeneity in lung cancer. Study-level findings and limits: The study found that expanded intratumoral alpha and beta TCR counts tracked tumor mutation counts.

TCRdb reanalysed the 5' RACE reads using MiXCR and keeps one entry per CDR3 protein. This sample has 2,000 to 2,500 distinct CDR3 sequences, with roughly 25% found just once. The antigens of these receptors remain unknown. Sample time point: sample taken at primary tumor resection. Specimen: lung tumor tissue, collected at surgery. Every receptor here comes from a male donor with early-stage non-small cell lung cancer.

This clonotype came up a few times. Little can be read into the size of this beta chain, an off-target read in a library designed for alpha chains. This sequence joins TRBV6-5 and TRBJ2-7; 7 nucleotides align to TRBD1. Losses at the gene ends were 8 bases for V and 4 bases for J; bases not matched to a gene: 8. This CDR3 comprises 13 residues. In germline, CDR1 is MNHEY, CDR2 SVGAGI. The CDR3 nucleotides are TGTGCCAGCTGGGACAGAGTCCTGTACGAGCAGTACTTC. Translated: CASWDRVLYEQYF.

With respect to this clonotype: As an off-target read in a library built for alpha chains, this beta chain has a frequency of little significance. The J gene is TRBJ1-5, the V gene TRBV7-8; D gene unclear. The CDR3 loop spans 13 amino acids. V shed 3 bases and J shed 4 bases, with 7 bases lying between them. From germline, CDR1 is SGHVS and CDR2 FQNEAQ. CDR3 coding DNA: TGTGCCAGCAGCTTTAGCCGTAATCAGCCCCAGCATTTT. It is translated as CASSFSRNQPQHF.

This clonotype was seen only a few times. A library prepared for alpha chains yielded this beta chain as an off-target read; its size is of little meaning. The chain's CDR3 is CASSLAFGGREQYF. DNA of the CDR3: TGTGCCAGCAGCTTAGCGTTCGGGGGGCGCGAGCAGTACTTC. The rearrangement joins TRBV7-8 to TRBJ2-7; maybe TRBD2 (7 bases). Trimming removed 0 bases at V and 6 bases at J, with 12 bases between. This CDR3 is built from 14 residues. CDR1 and CDR2 from the germline V gene are SGHVS and FQNEAQ.

This clonotype was detected only a few times. Since the library was made to target alpha chains, this beta chain is a stray read and its abundance is not meaningful. The rearrangement uses TRBV29-1 and TRBJ2-1, with D unresolved. Between the trimmed V and J ends, which lost 3 bases and 0 bases, there was a span of 9 bases. This CDR3 is built from 14 residues. Germline values: CDR1 SQVTM, CDR2 ANQGSEA. The CDR3 here is CSVDHVSSYNEQFF. CDR3 in DNA: TGCAGCGTTGATCACGTTAGCTCCTACAATGAGCAGTTCTTC.

Note on this clonotype: As an off-target read in a library built for alpha chains, this beta chain has a frequency of little significance. The chain joins TRBV9 to TRBJ1-5; 7 nucleotides line up with TRBD1. CDR1 and CDR2 (germline): SGDLS, YYNGEE. The CDR3 loop spans 14 amino acids. Trimming removed 0 bases from V and 7 bases from J; junction bases left unmatched: 4. The CDR3 sequence: CASSVGAGGQPQHF. The CDR3 DNA sequence: TGTGCCAGCAGCGTAGGGGCAGGGGGACAGCCCCAGCATTTT.

A note on this clonotype: Little can be read into the size of this beta chain, an off-target read in a library designed for alpha chains. V and J are TRBV5-6 and TRBJ2-7, with a tentative D call TRBD2 (5 bases). CDR3 length equals 14 residues. Germline CDR1 is SGHDT and CDR2 is YYEEEE. The ends were cut back, 4 bases at V and 0 bases at J, with 11 bases in the middle. The CDR3 DNA reads TGTGCCAGCAGCCCCGCTGAGGGCTCCTACGAGCAGTACTTC. Its translation is CASSPAEGSYEQYF. The full variable domain, with the rest looked up from reference TRBV5-6 and TRBJ2-7, is DAGVTQSPTHLIKTRGQQVTLRCSPKSGHDTVSWYQQALGQGPQFIFQYYEEEERQRGNFPDRFSGHQFPNYSSELNVNALLLGDSALYLCASSPAEGSYEQYFGPGTRLTVT.